Included here is one T cell receptor beta chain sequence, with context. Its recognized antigen is unknown. No base qualities exist here, and no much larger clone lies one base off it. This entry belongs to a study of long-term antiretroviral therapy in people with HIV (dated by TCRdb to between 2022 and 2023). General notes on the study: The earliest samples were collected roughly a decade before the 2015 WHO recommendation for immediate ART, at a time when ART was usually postponed until CD4 counts fell. Whether ART initiation and durable HIV suppression were associated with changes in peripheral blood TRB repertoire composition and diversity was tested in a retrospective serial study. The cohort contributed 150 to 200 cryopreserved PBMC samples from fewer than 35 adults with confirmed HIV infection, collected serially over a mean of around 6 years (range 1-12). Among the 30 to 35 participants with HIV, eleven were female. No cross-contamination during QIAcube processing was shown when test extractions of a monoclonal T-cell line were performed alongside 25 to 35 polyclonal samples.

The immunoSEQ hsTCRB v3.0 assay was used at survey level resolution to sequence the TRB variable region. The target sequencing depth for TRB was 40,000-50,000 T-cell genomes per sample. TRB libraries were pooled and sequenced on an Illumina MiSeq using a v3 150-cycle kit. As for how the authors treated the data: Repertoire analysis ran in R within a reproducible Nextflow workflow covering QC, data transformation and analysis. Custom analyses were implemented in LymphoSeq2, an R package for AIRR-Seq data exploration. Four samples yielding fewer than 5000 total TRB sequences were excluded, leaving around 190 analyzed HIV repertoires. Among the roughly 190 retained HIV repertoires, roughly 60 were collected before ART initiation and roughly 130 were collected after ART initiation. Each repertoire was downsampled to 5000 TRB nucleotide sequences, and summary statistics were averaged across 100 downsampling iterations. The analysis kept only TRB sequences whose CDR3 regions were at least seven amino acids long. Diversity was assessed using a clonality score derived from Shannon entropy and using the Gini coefficient. In the repertoire networks, any two of the top 5000 CDR3 amino acid sequences were connected whenever the two sequences differed by an edit distance of one. For TRB CDR3 amino acid sequences, antigen specificity groups and MHC restriction were predicted with GLIPH2. Known CMV, EBV, HIV or tissue antigen associations were flagged by matching CDR3 amino acid sequences against VDJdb and McPAS-TCR. Pre-ART, post-ART and control groups were compared with Wilcoxon signed-rank tests and Holm-Bonferroni correction. The clones in this table, taken by TCRdb from immuneACCESS, are in-frame only. Not every clone is retained; where verified, under half of the shortfall comes from an unresolved V gene, and the cause of the rest is unknown. V, J and clone size reflect that table, while D and trimming were determined from the DNA. The sample data list tens of thousands of clones, and about three quarters of these were observed just once. The ten top clones hold about 9.3% of the sample.

CDR1 and CDR2 are read off the germline V gene as SNHLY and FYNNEI. The junction shows trimming of 4 bases on V and 4 bases on J, and the gene matches do not reach 8 bases of it. CDR3 length: 15 amino acids, cysteine to phenylalanine. Only the CDR3 DNA stays, 45 bases, in frame from base 1. Participants were included only if at least one PBMC sample before ART initiation and at least two post-ART samples were available. Treatment was received in the United States of America by all participants with HIV. Before DNA extraction, cryopreserved samples of roughly 0.9-11 million PBMC were thawed and then washed. At the time of the earliest PBMC sample, participants with HIV were aged between roughly 20 and 54 years. Per participant, PBMC samples came from 1-4 timepoints prior to ART initiation and 2-8 timepoints following ART initiation, for a median of 7 samples. For every participant, serial HIV viral load, CD4+ T-cell count, ART history and demographic data were obtained. Genomic DNA was extracted from unsorted PBMC with a Qiagen kit on a QIAcube, processed in batches of 12 samples.

What the study reported, not specific to this receptor: Starting ART was linked to a significant rise in TRB diversity, yet even with long-term ART the diversity remained significantly lower than in transplant donor controls. The samples were dated from the mid-2000s to the late 2010s, and the ART regimens that were used may be less effective than current ART regimens. Expanded TRB clones identified before ART initiation dominated the repertoire across all time points, though the dominance fluctuated and decreased in many PLHIV after ART. Inferences about post-ART repertoire changes are limited because no data were available on ART adherence, viral resistance or therapy changes. Because pre-ART samples had limited cell numbers, profiling was done on unsorted PBMC rather than on sorted CD4+ and CD8+ T cells. Since PBMC availability was limited, sequencing covered only the TCR beta chain, with no alpha chain pairing. HIV repertoires had narrower CDR3 length ranges than controls, and the network structure suggested an antigen-experienced repertoire that shifted only slightly toward naive after ART.

This sequence uses TRBV2 and TRBJ2-5, and TRBD1 matches 8 of the central bases. This receptor was identified in a man younger than 35 with HIV. The sample here was unsorted PBMCs, taken 1.5 years before starting antiretroviral therapy. The bases are TGTGCCAGCAGTGGAATAGGACAGGGCGGAGAGACCCAGTACTTC. Translated, it reads CASSGIGQGGETQYF.